Presented here are 7 T cell receptor beta chains from one specimen sequenced in a study of blood T cell repertoires in COVID-19. Libraries were prepared by immunoSEQ multiplex PCR; TCRdb keeps only in-frame clonotypes and omits some of them. Among roughly 100,000 clones listed, approximately 80% were seen once. Sequencing input: peripheral blood. These receptors originate from a man between 65 and 80 years old with acute or convalescent COVID-19.

The gene calls are TRBV6-6 and TRBJ1-5, with D unclear. In germline, CDR1 is MNHNY, CDR2 SVGAGI (reference sequence). V dropped 6 bases and J dropped 0 bases, with 6 bases sitting between them. This CDR3 region has 13 residues. CDR3 DNA sequence: TGTGCCAGCAGGAGCGTTAGCAATCAGCCCCAGCATTTT. It encodes CASRSVSNQPQHF.

The rearrangement links TRBV5-1 to TRBJ1-6, with a tentative D call TRBD1 (5 bases). Germline CDR1 SGHRS, CDR2 YFSETQ. Trimming stripped 0 bases from V and 6 bases from J, with 10 bases between. The CDR3 runs to 15 residues. The CDR3 DNA reads as TGCGCCAGCAGCTTGGAGCAGGGCCCTAATTCACCCCTCCACTTT. Its protein is CASSLEQGPNSPLHF.

This chain joins TRBV3-1 (or the pseudogene TRBV3-2) and TRBJ1-1, with D possibly being TRBD1 (5 bases). CDR1 is LGHDT, CDR2 YNNKEL, per germline (reference sequence). V was pared by 1 base and J by 4 bases, with 7 bases between. This CDR3 contains 13 residues. The CDR3 sequence is CASSQVGGTEAFF. The CDR3 bases are TGTGCCAGCAGCCAAGTGGGGGGCACTGAAGCTTTCTTT.

The chain has TRBV29-1 and TRBJ2-1, with TRBD1 matching 7 bases. The CDR3 totals 14 residues. The V gene's germline CDR1 is SQVTM and CDR2 ANQGSEA. Trimming at V came to 8 bases and at J to 0 bases, leaving 7 bases not matched to a gene. This CDR3 is CSLVYRGSYNEQFF. CDR3 bases: TGCAGCCTTGTCTACAGGGGCTCCTACAATGAGCAGTTCTTC.

The chain carries TRBV5-1 and TRBJ2-5; 12 bases map to TRBD2. V shed 7 bases, J shed 5 bases, and the junction held 9 bases outside the gene matches. This CDR3 contains 15 residues. From germline, CDR1 is SGHRS and CDR2 YFSETQ. The CDR3 DNA reads as TGCGCCAGCGGTACTAGCGGGGGGTCGGCGGAGACCCAGTACTTC. It translates to CASGTSGGSAETQYF.

This chain links TRBV11-2 with TRBJ2-1; 7 positions match TRBD1. CDR1 is SGHAT, CDR2 FQNNGV, per germline. The CDR3 runs 16 residues. With 6 bases clipped from V and 4 bases from J, the junction kept 12 bases outside the gene matches. The CDR3 DNA sequence: TGTGCCAGCAGACCCTCCGGGACAGCAATTTACAATGAGCAGTTCTTC. This translates into CASRPSGTAIYNEQFF. The full variable domain, in which reference TRBV11-2 and TRBJ2-1 provide the parts outside the CDR3, is EAGVAQSPRYKIIEKRQSVAFWCNPISGHATLYWYQQILGQGPKLLIQFQNNGVVDDSQLPKDRFSAERLKGVDSTLKIQPAKLEDSAVYLCASRPSGTAIYNEQFFGPGTRLTVL.

V is TRBV9 and J is TRBJ2-1; D is possibly TRBD1 (5 bases). CDR1 is SGDLS and CDR2 is YYNGEE in the germline V gene. CDR3 length: 14 amino acids. V shed 3 bases and J shed 9 bases, with 16 bases lying between them. The CDR3 DNA reads as TGTGCCAGCAGCGCACTTTGGCGGCAGGGTGAGCAGTTCTTC. The encoded protein is CASSALWRQGEQFF.